The 13 T cell receptor beta chains below all came from one sample that was sequenced in a study of OX40 agonist ivuxolimab in advanced cancers. Assay: immunoSEQ multiplex PCR; the TCRdb copy retains only in-frame clones and omits some. This table holds 45,000 to 55,000 clones, under 95% found once. Specimen: CD4+ or CD8+ T cells sorted from blood, collected in a trial of the OX40 agonist ivuxolimab. These receptors were obtained from an adult with an advanced solid tumor such as melanoma, head and neck, liver or kidney cancer.

The genes are TRBV11-2 and TRBJ2-1; 7 positions agree with TRBD1. V was clipped by 7 bases and J by 8 bases; unmatched bases: 2. Per the germline V gene, CDR1 is SGHAT and CDR2 is FQNNGV. This CDR3 comprises 11 residues. CDR3 residues: CASKDRYEQFF. The CDR3 DNA reads as TGTGCCAGCAAGGACAGGTATGAGCAGTTCTTC.

J is TRBJ2-3 and V is TRBV7-9; D unresolved. Germline assignment: CDR1 SEHNR and CDR2 FQNEAQ (reference sequence). Trimming took off 1 base at V and 2 bases at J, with 1 base between the two ends. This CDR3 region has 12 residues. This CDR3 is CASSLDTDTQYF. In DNA, the CDR3 is TGTGCCAGCAGCTTAGACACAGATACGCAGTATTTT.

V gene TRBV7-9 combines with J gene TRBJ2-7; D is unclear. Trimming pared 5 bases from V and 5 bases from J, leaving 13 bases between. This CDR3 spans 13 amino acids. The germline V gene encodes CDR1 SEHNR and CDR2 FQNEAQ (reference sequence). DNA for the CDR3: TGTGCCAGCAGCATTACTCTTGGTCACGAGCAGTACTTC. Protein product: CASSITLGHEQYF.

This rearrangement joins TRBV2 to TRBJ2-3, with TRBD2 matching over 12 bases. After removal of 5 bases from V and 1 base from J, the junction contained 1 base not matched to a gene. Germline assignment: CDR1 SNHLY and CDR2 FYNNEI. The CDR3 loop spans 15 amino acids. The CDR3 coding sequence is TGTGCCAGCAGTCGGACTAGCGGGGGCACAGATACGCAGTATTTT. Translated, it gives CASSRTSGGTDTQYF.

The rearrangement uses TRBV28 and TRBJ2-7; no reliable D call. V dropped 6 bases and J dropped 5 bases, with 14 bases sitting between them. Germline V CDR1 and CDR2: MDHEN, SYDVKM. This CDR3 is built from 13 residues. CDR3 sequence reads: CASRSPAEDEQYF. In DNA form, the CDR3 reads TGTGCCAGCAGATCCCCGGCCGAGGACGAGCAGTACTTC.

The V call is TRBV5-1, the J call TRBJ2-7; 7 nucleotides match TRBD1. With V trimmed by 3 bases and J by 0 bases, 6 bases remained unmatched. Germline V gene data show CDR1 as SGHRS and CDR2 as YFSETQ. This CDR3 has 15 residues. CDR3 in amino acids: CASSSEQGISYEQYF. DNA for the CDR3: TGCGCCAGCAGCTCGGAACAGGGGATCTCCTACGAGCAGTACTTC.

V gene TRBV7-9 combines with J gene TRBJ2-7; 7 bases map to TRBD1. The V and J ends lost 4 bases and 0 bases, in that order; junction bases with no gene match: 6. This CDR3 has 15 amino acids. The germline V gene encodes CDR1 SEHNR and CDR2 FQNEAQ (reference sequence). In nucleotides, the CDR3 is TGTGCCAGCAGCTCCGGGACAGTTATCTCCTACGAGCAGTACTTC. Translating gives CASSSGTVISYEQYF.

This clone was detected only once. The rearrangement uses TRBV5-1 and TRBJ2-7, with D unclear. The V end lost 0 bases, the J end lost 5 bases, and 15 bases lay between the germline ends. This CDR3 comprises 15 residues. In germline, CDR1 is SGHRS, CDR2 YFSETQ. CDR3 nucleotide sequence: TGCGCCAGCAGCTTGGGTCCCCAGATTTTGCACGAGCAGTACTTC. Translated: CASSLGPQILHEQYF. Full variable domain (rest looked up from reference TRBV5-1 and TRBJ2-7): KAGVTQTPRYLIKTRGQQVTLSCSPISGHRSVSWYQQTPGQGLQFLFEYFSETQRNKGNFPGRFSGRQFSNSRSEMNVSTLELGDSALYLCASSLGPQILHEQYFGPGTRLTVT.

V is TRBV29-1 and J is TRBJ2-7; 9 positions match TRBD2. Germline trimming cut 4 bases from V and 4 bases from J; bases unmatched to any gene: 5. This CDR3 has 13 residues. From germline, CDR1 is SQVTM and CDR2 ANQGSEA. In nucleotides, the CDR3 is TGCAGCGTTGCTAGCGGGAATGGGTACGAGCAGTACTTC. This gives the protein CSVASGNGYEQYF.

This clone has only one observation. Relative to the germline gene, one junction end is altered; a read error may explain this. CDR3 nucleotides: TGCGCCAGCAGCCAAGAGGGTGGTTACAATGAGCAGTTCTTC. It encodes CASSQEGGYNEQFF. The chain carries TRBV7-9 and TRBJ2-1; perhaps TRBD2 as D (5 bases). The CDR3 contains 14 residues. Germline V gene sequence: CDR1 SEHNR, CDR2 FQNEAQ (reference sequence).

The chain uses TRBV7-9 and TRBJ1-5, with D possibly TRBD1 on 5 matching bases. Germline V lookup: CDR1 SEHNR, CDR2 FQNEAQ (reference sequence). Trimming pared 1 base from V and 3 bases from J, leaving 7 bases between. The CDR3 sequence is 14 residues long. This CDR3 reads CASSLGGINQPQHF. The CDR3 DNA reads as TGTGCCAGCAGCTTAGGGGGGATCAATCAGCCCCAGCATTTT.

The chain joins TRBV19 to TRBJ1-5, with D unresolved. Deletions cut 3 bases from V and 3 bases from J, with 6 bases between. CDR1 LNHDA and CDR2 SQIVND come from the germline V gene (reference sequence). CDR3 length: 13 amino acids. CDR3 region: CASSIRLNQPQHF. CDR3 in DNA: TGTGCCAGTAGTATTAGACTCAATCAGCCCCAGCATTTT.

The chain joins TRBV5-1 to TRBJ2-5; D is possibly TRBD1 (6 bases). V lost 4 bases and J 5 bases, leaving 15 bases between the germline ends. CDR3 length: 14 residues. Germline V gene lookup returns CDR1 SGHRS and CDR2 YFSETQ. The CDR3 DNA reads TGCGCCAGCAGCGTACCCCAGGGGACGGAGACCCAGTACTTC. Translated: CASSVPQGTETQYF.